This entry is about one T cell receptor (beta chain). This CDR3 is built from 13 residues. Germline V gives CDR1 MNHEY, CDR2 SVGAGI. Trimming cost V 6 bases and J 5 bases, with 13 bases left between them. These data belong to a study of blood T cell repertoires in COVID-19. About the study: PBMCs, B-cell-depleted T cells, or T cells provided the cDNA or gDNA that made up the material.

TCRdb keeps only in-frame clones here, not all; method: immunoSEQ multiplex PCR. The sample has about 190,000 clones, 70% to 90% seen once. This sequence was found in a human donor in a cohort sampled during active COVID-19. The chain recombines TRBV6-5 with TRBJ2-5, with D perhaps TRBD2 (6 bases). Material: peripheral blood. As DNA, the CDR3 is TGTGCCAGCAGACCTAGCGCGGTGGAGACCCAGTACTTC. Protein product: CASRPSAVETQYF.